The subject of this entry is one T cell receptor (beta chain). The length of the CDR3 is 14 residues. The germline CDR1 and CDR2 sequences are SEHNR and FQNEAQ (reference sequence). V was pared by 5 bases and J by 4 bases, with 4 bases of the junction left unmatched. Assay: immunoSEQ multiplex PCR; the TCRdb copy retains only in-frame clones and omits some. The sample shows some 150,000 clones, 65% to 85% of them seen only once. This sample was included in a study of blood T cell repertoires in COVID-19. This clonotype was obtained from a man in his sixties with active or convalescent COVID-19. The V call is TRBV7-9, the J call TRBJ1-5, with TRBD1 identical over 8 bases. The sequenced material came from peripheral blood. The CDR3 region has the DNA TGTGCCAGCAGCGGGCGGACAGGGAATCAGCCCCAGCATTTT. It encodes CASSGRTGNQPQHF.